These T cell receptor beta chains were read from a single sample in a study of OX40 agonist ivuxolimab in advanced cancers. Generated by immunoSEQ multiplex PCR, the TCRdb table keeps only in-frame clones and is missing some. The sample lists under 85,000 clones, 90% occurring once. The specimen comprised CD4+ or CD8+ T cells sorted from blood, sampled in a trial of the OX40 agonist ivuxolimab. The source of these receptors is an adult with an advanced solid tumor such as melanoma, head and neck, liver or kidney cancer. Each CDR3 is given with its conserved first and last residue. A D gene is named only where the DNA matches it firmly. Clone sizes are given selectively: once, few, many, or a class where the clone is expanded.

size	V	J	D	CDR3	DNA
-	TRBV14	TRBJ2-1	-	CASSPLLSYNEQFF	TGTGCCAGCAGCCCCCTCCTGTCCTACAATGAGCAGTTCTTC
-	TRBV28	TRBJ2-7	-	CASSPRGSGRRSYEQYF	TGTGCCAGCAGTCCCCGGGGTAGCGGAAGACGCTCCTACGAGCAGTACTTC
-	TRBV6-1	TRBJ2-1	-	CASKTGVGAYNEQFF	TGTGCCAGCAAAACAGGAGTAGGAGCCTACAATGAGCAGTTCTTC
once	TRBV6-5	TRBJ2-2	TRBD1	CASRDRGTDTGELFF	TGTGCCAGCAGGGACAGGGGAACGGACACCGGGGAGCTGTTTTTT
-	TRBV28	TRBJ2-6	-	CASIRSGVTSGANVLTF	TGTGCCAGCATACGATCAGGGGTTACTTCTGGGGCCAACGTCCTGACTTTC
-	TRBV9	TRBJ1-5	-	CASSVQDQPQHF	TGTGCCAGCAGCGTCCAAGACCAGCCCCAGCATTTT
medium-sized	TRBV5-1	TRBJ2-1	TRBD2	CASSLASGPAGLAGHNEQFF	TGCGCCAGCAGCTTGGCGTCAGGTCCGGCGGGACTAGCGGGACACAATGAGCAGTTCTTC
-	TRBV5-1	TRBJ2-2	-	CASSLAVIVGTGELFF	TGCGCCAGCAGCTTGGCCGTTATAGTCGGTACCGGGGAGCTGTTTTTT
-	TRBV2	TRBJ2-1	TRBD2	CASSGTTQGFF	TGTGCCAGCAGCGGGACTACCCAGGGATTCTTC
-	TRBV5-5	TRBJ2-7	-	CASSLFSASYEQYF	TGTGCCAGCAGCTTATTTTCGGCATCCTACGAGCAGTACTTC
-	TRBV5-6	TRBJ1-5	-	CASSLRGVSNQPQHF	TGTGCCAGCAGCTTGCGGGGGGTCAGCAATCAGCCCCAGCATTTT
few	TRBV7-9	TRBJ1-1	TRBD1	CASSQGDTEAFF	TGTGCCAGCAGCCAGGGGGACACTGAAGCTTTCTTT
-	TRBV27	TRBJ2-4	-	CASTSAEGGKNIQYF	TGTGCCAGCACCTCCGCGGAGGGGGGCAAAAACATTCAGTACTTC
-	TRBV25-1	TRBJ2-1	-	CASSEPASRDEQFF	TGTGCCAGCAGTGAACCGGCTAGTCGGGATGAGCAGTTCTTC
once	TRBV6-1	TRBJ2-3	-	CASNDPGHLTDTQYF	TGTGCCAGCAATGATCCGGGACACCTCACAGATACGCAGTATTTT
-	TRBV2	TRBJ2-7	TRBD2	CASSEKVAGPRLEQYF	TGTGCCAGCAGTGAAAAGGTAGCGGGTCCGCGTCTCGAGCAGTACTTC
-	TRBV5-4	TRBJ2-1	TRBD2	CASSVASGTTYNEQFF	TGTGCCAGCAGCGTCGCTAGCGGGACGACCTACAATGAGCAGTTCTTC
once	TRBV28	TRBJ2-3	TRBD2	CASSRGTSGSGKQYF	TGTGCCAGCAGTCGCGGGACTAGCGGGAGTGGTAAGCAGTATTTT
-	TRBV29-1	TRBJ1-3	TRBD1	CSVGQGDDTIYF	TGCAGCGTAGGACAGGGGGACGACACCATATATTTT
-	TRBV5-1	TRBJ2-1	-	CASSGGRGTRFF	TGCGCCAGCAGCGGGGGACGGGGGACCCGGTTCTTC
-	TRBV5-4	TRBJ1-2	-	CASSLEQGSGGYTF	TGTGCCAGCAGCTTGGAACAGGGATCGGGTGGCTACACCTTC
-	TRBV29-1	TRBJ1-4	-	CSVEDRGINEKLFF	TGCAGCGTTGAAGATCGGGGAATTAATGAAAAACTGTTTTTT